This T cell receptor beta chain was found in a study of early T cells in non-severe SARS-CoV-2 infection. This clonotype was seen repeatedly, ten times or more. TCRdb reanalysed the 5' RACE reads using MiXCR and keeps one entry per CDR3 protein. This table holds approximately 80,000 distinct CDR3 sequences, roughly 12% found once. V lost 3 bases, J lost 4 bases, and 3 bases lay in between. The CDR3 is 11 amino acids. The germline gives CDR1 MDHEN, CDR2 SYDVKM. The clonotype was recovered from an adult who was a healthcare worker with PCR-confirmed SARS-CoV-2 infection or an uninfected control (not recorded which). The chain employs TRBV28 and TRBJ1-1; D uncertain. The sequences come from whole blood, collected at baseline. The CDR3 protein is CASSFSTEAFF. The CDR3 DNA follows: TGTGCCAGCAGTTTCTCCACTGAAGCTTTCTTT.